This T cell receptor (beta chain) was sequenced for a study of PD-1 blockade in classical Hodgkin lymphoma. As for the study in general: Administration of nivolumab to patients was at 3 mg/kg intravenously every 2 weeks.

Study outcomes and limitations: Only CD4+ TCR diversity, not CD8+, had risen significantly by C4D1. Reports described newly diagnosed patients as having lower baseline TCR diversity than healthy donors. Patients with a complete response exhibited baseline diversity comparable to newly diagnosed patients.

For this clone: The antigen is not known. The identical CDR3 is also encoded by other nucleotide sequences in the sample.

Time point reported: cycle 4 day 1 (C4D1), after more than five weeks of nivolumab. Every patient relapsed after autologous stem cell transplantation, and brentuximab vedotin exposure varied. Germline CDR1 SGHRS, CDR2 YFSETQ. There are 12 residues in the CDR3. The V segment lost 4 bases and the J segment 3 bases; nucleotides outside the gene matches: 1. Here immunoSEQ multiplex PCR was the method, and the copy in TCRdb shows in-frame clones only, minus some. Seen here are approximately 61,000 clones, roughly nine tenths observed once, and the top ten hold more than 8%. The source of this sequence is a human donor with classical Hodgkin lymphoma. V usage is TRBV5-1 and J usage is TRBJ2-7; 7 bases match TRBD1. Sequencing was performed on peripheral blood mononuclear cells (PBMCs), taken before the fourth cycle of nivolumab. In DNA, the CDR3 is TGCGCCAGCAGCCGGGACAGCTACGAGCAGTACTTC. Translating it yields CASSRDSYEQYF.